This T cell receptor beta chain was recovered during a study of T cells in Graves' hyperthyroidism and ophthalmopathy. TCR beta CDR3 sequences were amplified from RNA transcripts. First-round RT-PCR of the TCR CDR3 relied on the HTBI primer set. TCRdb ran MiXCR on the multiplex PCR reads and lists one entry per CDR3 protein. Found here are hundreds of thousands of distinct CDR3 sequences, 14% to 15% of them singletons; the top ten hold roughly 4.5%. Overall study results and limits: Most expanded thyroid clonotypes above 0.001 also appeared in blood.

Deletions cut 0 bases from V and 2 bases from J, with 14 bases between. Germline V CDR1 and CDR2: DFQATT, SNEGSKA (reference sequence). The CDR3 runs to 15 residues. This clonotype was observed a handful of times. Its target is unknown. The specimen was blood. The chain carries TRBV20-1 and TRBJ2-7, with D perhaps given as TRBD1 or TRBD2 (5 bases each). The sequence was obtained from a woman aged 35 to 49 with Graves' ophthalmopathy. CDR3 in DNA: TGCAGTGCTAGAGATCTGGCAGGGAGTCCCTACGAGCAGTACTTC. Translation: CSARDLAGSPYEQYF.